This paragraph reports one T cell receptor (beta chain). The antigen is undetermined. It was autoimmune disease history or systemic immunosuppression that excluded patients. These data come from a study of OX40 agonist ivuxolimab in advanced cancers. Study at large: Every 2 weeks, ivuxolimab was infused into the patients intravenously at between 0.01 and 10 mg/kg.

Study-level points and caveats: On average, CD8+ T cells had more expanded clones than CD4+. Low normalized T-cell clonal expansion was also seen in some nonresponders.

TCRdb's copy holds only in-frame clones and misses some; the assay was immunoSEQ multiplex PCR. The sample has some 64,000 clones; less than 95% are singletons. Trimming removed 1 base from V and 7 bases from J; junction bases left unmatched: 8. The CDR3 spans 17 residues. Germline V CDR1 and CDR2: MGHRA, YSYEKL. The sequencing here drew on CD4+ or CD8+ T cells sorted from blood, taken in a trial of the OX40 agonist ivuxolimab. This receptor was identified in an adult with an advanced solid tumor such as melanoma, head and neck, liver or kidney cancer. The rearrangement links TRBV4-1 to TRBJ2-1; the match to TRBD2 covers 12 bases. The CDR3 sequence is CASSQVPLAGGRNEQFF. The CDR3 nucleotides are TGCGCCAGCAGCCAAGTGCCACTAGCGGGGGGAAGGAATGAGCAGTTCTTC.